This entry features one T cell receptor (beta chain) sequence. In blood CD8+ and CD4+ T cells, TCR beta underwent sequencing. Control patients had untreated stable or active relapsing-remitting multiple sclerosis by revised McDonald criteria. TEMRA cells were FACS-enriched and CD8+ and CD4+ T cells negatively isolated. When the RNA was reverse transcribed, random hexamers were used with an input of roughly 0.45 to 1 ug. The amplification used immunoSEQ multiplex PCR on TCR beta CDR3; it spanned 54 Vbeta and 13 Jbeta. TCRdb fed the immunoSEQ multiplex PCR reads into MiXCR, producing one record per CDR3 protein. Of 400,000 or so distinct CDR3 sequences listed, 75% to 90% were seen once; the top ten hold about 0.12%. This specimen comes from a study of CD8 T cells in Susac syndrome. Input material: CD8+ T cells from PBMCs. This clonotype was sampled from a human donor with multiple sclerosis.

The CDR3 reads CSARDLLGLAVGDTQYF. The DNA of the CDR3 is TGCAGTGCTAGAGATCTACTGGGACTAGCGGTGGGAGATACGCAGTATTTT. This chain links TRBV20-1 with TRBJ2-3; 11 bases are shared with TRBD2. The CDR3 has 17 residues. The V gene end was trimmed by 0 bases and the J gene end by 5 bases; junction bases not matched to a gene: 10. CDR1 DFQATT and CDR2 SNEGSKA come from the germline V gene (reference sequence).